The 30 T cell receptor beta chains below were found in one sample sequenced in a study of cytomegalovirus exposure and HLA in healthy donors. The PCR contained 60 Vbeta and 13 Jbeta primers. Clones were read by immunoSEQ multiplex PCR, and TCRdb kept only the in-frame ones, dropping some. The repertoire holds about 130,000 clones, with 80% as singletons. The sequencing sample was made of PBMCs. These receptors were obtained from a man aged 40-50 years in good health and CMV-seronegative.

Only a few counts were recorded for this clone. The chain links TRBV28 to TRBJ2-7; D not resolved. V lost 6 bases to trimming and J lost 4 bases, with 10 bases between them. CDR1 MDHEN and CDR2 SYDVKM come from the germline V gene. This CDR3 spans 12 amino acids. This CDR3 is CASSQPGYEQYF. The CDR3 nucleotides are TGTGCCAGCAGCCAGCCCGGGTACGAGCAGTACTTC. Full variable domain (outside the CDR3, taken from reference TRBV28 and TRBJ2-7): DVKVTQSSRYLVKRTGEKVFLECVQDMDHENMFWYRQDPGLGLRLIYFSYDVKMKEKGDIPEGYSVSREKKERFSLILESASTNQTSMYLCASSQPGYEQYFGPGTRLTVT.

This clone came up once. The chain couples TRBV7-2 to TRBJ2-3; D remains ambiguous. Trimming stripped 3 bases from V and 7 bases from J, with 11 bases between. The CDR3 runs to 13 residues. Germline V gene data show CDR1 as SGHTA and CDR2 as FQGNSA. The DNA of the CDR3 is TGTGCCAGCAGCTTCCTAGGAACATATACGCAGTATTTT. Translation: CASSFLGTYTQYF.

This chain uses TRBV2 with TRBJ1-3, with 10 bases aligning to TRBD1. Germline loops: CDR1 SNHLY, CDR2 FYNNEI. V was clipped by 4 bases and J by 4 bases; unmatched bases: 7. The CDR3 length is 16 residues. The CDR3 protein is CASSANRDRGGNTIYF. DNA of the CDR3: TGTGCCAGCAGTGCAAACCGGGACAGGGGAGGAAACACCATATATTTT.

The chain couples TRBV28 to TRBJ2-7; 12 positions agree with TRBD2. V was pared by 5 bases and J by 2 bases, with 7 bases of the junction left unmatched. Germline CDR1 reads MDHEN; CDR2 reads SYDVKM. This CDR3 is built from 16 residues. The CDR3 here is CASSAASSGGAYEQYF. CDR3 coding DNA: TGTGCCAGCAGTGCCGCCTCTAGCGGGGGGGCCTACGAGCAGTACTTC.

This clone was recorded once. The chain links TRBV5-1 to TRBJ1-1; 7 positions agree with TRBD1. The V gene's germline CDR1 is SGHRS and CDR2 YFSETQ. V trimming: 7 bases; J trimming: 2 bases; junction bases outside the gene matches: 5. The length of the CDR3 is 13 residues. This chain's CDR3 is CASWGQLNTEAFF. The CDR3 DNA reads as TGCGCCAGCTGGGGACAGCTTAACACTGAAGCTTTCTTT.

This clone occurred once. The chain uses TRBV7-9 and TRBJ2-5; tentative D call: TRBD2 (6 bases). This CDR3 spans 13 amino acids. Germline V gene data show CDR1 as SEHNR and CDR2 as FQNEAQ (reference sequence). The V gene lost 7 bases and the J gene lost 3 bases, with 12 bases spanning the gap. CDR3 DNA sequence: TGTGCCAGCAACCGGGGGATAGAAGAGACCCAGTACTTC. Amino acid sequence: CASNRGIEETQYF.

The V call is TRBV6-5, the J call TRBJ2-5; the match to TRBD2 covers 10 bases. The DNA end favors TRBJ2-7, so the J call may be wrong. Germline V gene lookup returns CDR1 MNHEY and CDR2 SVGAGI. The CDR3 spans 15 residues. The CDR3 here is CASSYAASGGYEQYF. CDR3 bases: TGTGCCAGCAGTTACGCGGCTAGCGGGGGTTACGAGCAGTACTTC.

This sequence joins TRBV29-1 and TRBJ2-1; 9 nucleotides align to TRBD2. Germline V gene sequence: CDR1 SQVTM, CDR2 ANQGSEA. V lost 6 bases and J lost 4; bases outside the gene matches: 7. CDR3 size: 14 residues. CDR3 residues: CSVDSGSTYNEQFF. In DNA, the CDR3 is TGCAGCGTAGATAGCGGGAGCACTTACAATGAGCAGTTCTTC.

The gene calls are TRBV6-6 and TRBJ1-2; D not certain. Germline values: CDR1 MNHNY, CDR2 SVGAGI (reference sequence). The CDR3 is 11 residues long. V lost 2 bases and J 7 bases, leaving 5 bases between the germline ends. CDR3 nucleotide sequence: TGTGCCAGCAGTTACCGGGGTGGCTACACCTTC. Translation gives CASSYRGGYTF.

V and J are TRBV12-5 and TRBJ2-4; D is undetermined. This CDR3 contains 11 residues. Germline lookup yields CDR1 LGHNT and CDR2 FRNRAP. The V gene lost 6 bases and the J gene lost 4 bases, with 4 bases spanning the gap. The CDR3 here is CASGTKNIQYF. The CDR3 nucleotides are TGTGCTAGTGGCACAAAAAACATTCAGTACTTC.

The chain employs TRBV7-9 and TRBJ1-2; D uncertain. The V end lost 5 bases, the J end lost 6 bases, and 19 bases lay between the germline ends. The germline V gene encodes CDR1 SEHNR and CDR2 FQNEAQ (reference sequence). The CDR3 is made up of 15 amino acids. The CDR3 region is CASSPDWEIVDGYTF. CDR3 in DNA: TGTGCCAGCAGCCCGGACTGGGAGATCGTGGATGGCTACACCTTC.

The chain couples TRBV7-2 to TRBJ2-7; D may be TRBD1 (5 bases). Looked up from germline, CDR1 is SGHTA and CDR2 is FQGNSA. The germline V and J ends were trimmed by 3 bases and 5 bases, with 14 bases remaining between them. The CDR3 totals 14 residues. CDR3 region: CASSFGERTHEQYF. CDR3 nucleotides: TGTGCCAGCAGCTTTGGGGAACGGACACACGAGCAGTACTTC. Filled out from reference TRBV7-2 and TRBJ2-7, the complete variable domain reads GAGVSQSPSNKVTEKGKDVELRCDPISGHTALYWYRQSLGQGLEFLIYFQGNSAPDKSGLPSDRFSAERTGGSVSTLTIQRTQQEDSAVYLCASSFGERTHEQYFGPGTRLTVT.

V usage is TRBV10-2 and J usage is TRBJ2-5, with D hard to call. The J call may be faulty, since TRBJ2-7 better matches the DNA end. Germline V gene lookup returns CDR1 WSHSY and CDR2 SAAADI. CDR3 length: 12 residues. DNA of the CDR3: TGCGCCAGCACCGATGGGGACTACGAGCAGTACTTC. Residues: CASTDGDYEQYF.

V is TRBV28 and J is TRBJ1-6; D is ambiguous. The V gene's germline CDR1 is MDHEN and CDR2 SYDVKM. The CDR3 length is 15 residues. The ends were cut back, 3 bases at V and 7 bases at J, with 13 bases in the middle. The CDR3: CASSFGQPLNSPLHF. CDR3 nucleotides: TGTGCCAGCAGTTTTGGCCAGCCACTAAATTCACCCCTCCACTTT.

The gene calls are TRBV7-9 and TRBJ2-5; TRBD1 might be the D (5 bases). Trimming left V 7 bases short and J 14 bases short, with 20 bases between. The CDR3 totals 12 residues. Per germline, CDR1 SEHNR and CDR2 FQNEAQ (reference sequence). This CDR3 reads CASNLPGAPIYF. The CDR3 DNA is TGTGCCAGCAACCTGCCTGGGGCACCGATTTACTTC.

A remark on this clone: Mismatch with germline at one junction end may stem from a read error. The chain carries TRBV15 and TRBJ2-7; a weak D match, TRBD2 (7 bases). Germline CDR1 LNHNV, CDR2 YYDKDF (reference sequence). The CDR3 consists of 15 residues. DNA for the CDR3: TGTGCCACCAGCGGAGAGGGGGGGGGCCACTACGAGCAGTACTTC. Translating it yields CATSGEGGGHYEQYF. Full variable domain (outside the CDR3, taken from reference TRBV15 and TRBJ2-7): DAMVIQNPRYQVTQFGKPVTLSCSQTLNHNVMYWYQQKSSQAPKLLFHYYDKDFNNEADTPDNFQSRRPNTSFCFLDIRSPGLGDTAMYLCATSGEGGGHYEQYFGPGTRLTVT.

This clone came up a few times. The J gene is TRBJ1-1, the V gene TRBV18; the match to TRBD1 covers 9 bases. CDR1 and CDR2 (germline): KGHSH, LQKENI. The CDR3 spans 17 residues. With V trimmed by 0 bases and J by 0 bases, 5 bases remained unmatched. The CDR3 nucleotides read TGTGCCAGCTCACCACCCGCCGGACAGGGGCTGAACACTGAAGCTTTCTTT. Its protein product is CASSPPAGQGLNTEAFF.

J is TRBJ1-5 and V is TRBV7-9, with TRBD1 identical over 9 bases. Germline assignment: CDR1 SEHNR and CDR2 FQNEAQ (reference sequence). The trim removed 7 bases at V and 7 bases at J, leaving 8 bases unmatched. CDR3 length equals 14 residues. In nucleotides, the CDR3 is TGTGCCAGCATGAAGGGACAGGGCGGCCAGCCCCAGCATTTT. Translated: CASMKGQGGQPQHF.

The CDR3 nucleotides are TGTGCCAGCAGCTTAGAGGCTCGTGGGTCGACTAGTCACAATGAGCAGTTCTTC. Amino acid sequence: CASSLEARGSTSHNEQFF. The rearrangement uses TRBV7-6 and TRBJ2-1, with D perhaps matching TRBD2 (6 bases). Germline V lookup: CDR1 SGHVS, CDR2 FNYEAQ. There are 18 residues in the CDR3. The germline V and J ends were trimmed by 1 base and 5 bases, with 21 bases remaining between them.

V gene TRBV19 combines with J gene TRBJ2-1; 14 bases are a match to TRBD2. Germline V gene sequence: CDR1 LNHDA, CDR2 SQIVND (reference sequence). There are 17 residues in the CDR3. V lost 4 bases and J lost 4; bases outside the gene matches: 6. CDR3 protein: CASSTLTSGGVYNEQFF. DNA for the CDR3: TGTGCCAGTAGTACTCTGACTAGCGGGGGGGTTTACAATGAGCAGTTCTTC.

V is TRBV28 and J is TRBJ1-2; no clear D gene. V lost 8 bases and J lost 5, with 15 bases in between. Germline V gives CDR1 MDHEN, CDR2 SYDVKM. The CDR3 loop spans 13 amino acids. CDR3 sequence: CASAPGTLYGYTF. The CDR3 bases are TGTGCCAGCGCTCCTGGAACACTATATGGCTACACCTTC.

The CDR3 DNA is TGTGCCAGCAGCTTTGCCCTCGGGACTAGCGGGAGGAAATACGAGCAGTACTTC. Its translation is CASSFALGTSGRKYEQYF. V and J are TRBV5-4 and TRBJ2-7; the match to TRBD2 covers 15 bases. The CDR3 contains 18 residues. The germline CDR1 and CDR2 sequences are SGHNT and YYREEE (reference sequence). Unmatched junction bases numbered 10, after V lost 2 bases and J lost 4 bases.

Points on this clone: An end of the junction differs from the germline gene, which may be a read error. Other DNA sequences within the sample encode an identical CDR3. The CDR3 reads CASSFLGGGFSYEQYF. CDR3 in DNA: TGCGCCAGCAGCTTTCTTGGTGGGGGGTTCTCCTACGAGCAGTACTTC. The chain has TRBV7-2 and TRBJ2-7; D is possibly TRBD2 (6 bases). Germline-derived CDR1 and CDR2 are SGHTA and FQGNSA. The CDR3 is 16 amino acids.

The rearrangement joins TRBV5-1 to TRBJ2-1; 12 bases are shared with TRBD2. After removal of 7 bases from V and 5 bases from J, the junction contained 4 bases not matched to a gene. The germline V gene encodes CDR1 SGHRS and CDR2 YFSETQ. CDR3 length: 14 residues. The CDR3 region has the DNA TGCGCCAGCCGCCTAGCGGGAGGGAACAATGAGCAGTTCTTC. Translating it yields CASRLAGGNNEQFF.

The V and J genes are TRBV27 and TRBJ2-5; TRBD2 might be the D (7 bases). Germline loops: CDR1 MNHEY, CDR2 SMNVEV (reference sequence). This CDR3 spans 14 amino acids. Trimming took off 4 bases at V and 2 bases at J, with 11 bases between the two ends. CDR3 residues: CASSSGGLQETQYF. CDR3 DNA: TGTGCCAGCAGTTCGGGGGGCCTACAAGAGACCCAGTACTTC.

J is TRBJ2-1 and V is TRBV5-1, with D perhaps TRBD2 (5 bases). Germline values: CDR1 SGHRS, CDR2 YFSETQ. The CDR3 consists of 15 residues. The V gene lost 4 bases and the J gene lost 3 bases, with 14 bases spanning the gap. As DNA, the CDR3 is TGCGCCAGCAGCCCGGAGGCCGCTAGCTACAATGAGCAGTTCTTC. It encodes CASSPEAASYNEQFF. Together with reference TRBV5-1 and TRBJ2-1, the CDR3 gives the full variable domain: KAGVTQTPRYLIKTRGQQVTLSCSPISGHRSVSWYQQTPGQGLQFLFEYFSETQRNKGNFPGRFSGRQFSNSRSEMNVSTLELGDSALYLCASSPEAASYNEQFFGPGTRLTVL.

The V and J genes are TRBV5-1 and TRBJ2-2, with no clear D. The CDR3 sequence is 15 residues long. Trimming removed 0 bases at V and 2 bases at J, with 8 bases between. Germline V gives CDR1 SGHRS, CDR2 YFSETQ. The CDR3 region has the DNA TGCGCCAGCAGCTTGGATGGAGTTAACACCGGGGAGCTGTTTTTT. It yields the protein CASSLDGVNTGELFF.

This clone was seen only a few times. The chain links TRBV6-5 to TRBJ1-1; D unresolved. V was clipped by 0 bases and J by 0 bases, with 8 bases between them. The CDR3 is 15 residues long. CDR1 is MNHEY and CDR2 is SVGAGI in the germline V gene. The CDR3 bases are TGTGCCAGCAGTTACTCGGGAGGGTTGAACACTGAAGCTTTCTTT. This sequence encodes CASSYSGGLNTEAFF.

This chain links TRBV25-1 with TRBJ1-1; TRBD1 is a possible D gene (5 bases). Trimming stripped 3 bases from V and 6 bases from J, with 11 bases between. The CDR3 extends over 13 amino acids. Germline V gene lookup returns CDR1 MGHDK and CDR2 SYGVNS. CDR3 nucleotide sequence: TGTGCCAGCAGTGATGTGGGGGGGGCTGAAGCTTTCTTT. Translation: CASSDVGGAEAFF. Variable domain in full (rest from reference TRBV25-1 and TRBJ1-1): EADIYQTPRYLVIGTGKKITLECSQTMGHDKMYWYQQDPGMELHLIHYSYGVNSTEKGDLSSESTVSRIRTEHFPLTLESARPSHTSQYLCASSDVGGAEAFFGQGTRLTVV.

The rearrangement links TRBV19 to TRBJ1-2, with no clear D. The ends were cut back, 5 bases at V and 5 bases at J, with 9 bases in the middle. In germline, CDR1 is LNHDA, CDR2 SQIVND (reference sequence). CDR3 size: 12 residues. The CDR3 sequence is CASSADLYGYTF. As DNA, the CDR3 is TGTGCCAGTAGTGCGGACTTATATGGCTACACCTTC.